These 4 T cell receptor beta chains share one sample of origin, sequenced in a study of control samples from healthy donors and cancer patients. Sequencing was performed with immunoSEQ multiplex PCR; in TCRdb, only in-frame clones are kept and a portion is missing. The table lists 120,000 or so clones, roughly 84% of them singletons. Sequenced: blood. All receptors derive from a man aged 40-50 years in good health.

The chain couples TRBV3-1 (or the pseudogene TRBV3-2) to TRBJ2-1; no definite D call. Germline V gives CDR1 LGHDT, CDR2 YNNKEL (reference sequence). The length of the CDR3 is 13 residues. Trimming shortened V by 3 bases and J by 3 bases, and 6 bases separated the two germline ends. The DNA for the CDR3 is TGTGCCAGCAGCCAGACAAACTACAATGAGCAGTTCTTC. Translation: CASSQTNYNEQFF.

The chain is built from TRBV9 and TRBJ2-2; no clear D gene. The CDR3 runs 16 residues. V was clipped by 1 base and J by 0 bases, with 10 bases between them. Germline V gene data show CDR1 as SGDLS and CDR2 as YYNGEE. The CDR3 DNA reads TGTGCCAGCAGCGTAAGGGCCACCGCGAACACCGGGGAGCTGTTTTTT. Its protein product is CASSVRATANTGELFF. The complete variable domain, with remaining parts taken from reference TRBV9 and TRBJ2-2, reads DSGVTQTPKHLITATGQRVTLRCSPRSGDLSVYWYQQSLDQGLQFLIQYYNGEERAKGNILERFSAQQFPDLHSELNLSSLELGDSALYFCASSVRATANTGELFFGEGSRLTVL.

This clone has a handful of counts. Different DNA sequences within this sample yield the same CDR3. DNA of the CDR3: TGTGCCAGCAGCTTAACTGGGAGCAATCAGCCCCAGCATTTT. As protein: CASSLTGSNQPQHF. J is TRBJ1-5 and V is TRBV5-6; no definite D call. The germline gives CDR1 SGHDT, CDR2 YYEEEE. The CDR3 sequence is 14 residues long. V shed 2 bases and J shed 1 base, with 7 bases lying between them.

J is TRBJ2-5 and V is TRBV7-3; tentatively, D is TRBD2 (6 bases). Germline CDR1 reads SGHTA; CDR2 reads FQGTGA. Trimming pared 1 base from V and 5 bases from J, leaving 8 bases between. The CDR3 runs to 13 residues. The CDR3 reads CASSLISGETQYF. In nucleotides, the CDR3 is TGTGCCAGCAGCTTAATAAGCGGGGAGACCCAGTACTTC.